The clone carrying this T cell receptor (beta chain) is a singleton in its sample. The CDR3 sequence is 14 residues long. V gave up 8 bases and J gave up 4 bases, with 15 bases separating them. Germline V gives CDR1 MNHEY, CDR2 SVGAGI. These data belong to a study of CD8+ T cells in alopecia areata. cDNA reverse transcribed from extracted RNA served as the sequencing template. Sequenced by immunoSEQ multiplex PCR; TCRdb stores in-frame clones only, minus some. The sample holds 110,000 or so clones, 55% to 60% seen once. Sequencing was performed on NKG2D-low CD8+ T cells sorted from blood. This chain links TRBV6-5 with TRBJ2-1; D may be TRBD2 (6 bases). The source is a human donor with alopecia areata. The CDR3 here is CASVTSKRYNEQFF. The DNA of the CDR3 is TGTGCCAGCGTAACTAGCAAGAGGTACAATGAGCAGTTCTTC.